Listed here are 9 T cell receptor beta chains from one sample, sequenced in a study of control samples from healthy donors and cancer patients (TCRdb year 2020). Libraries came from the immunoSEQ multiplex PCR assay. The immuneACCESS repertoire file appears here via TCRdb, limited to in-frame rearrangements. These files lack a portion of the clones; in checked studies, under half of the deficit traces to unresolved V genes, and the cause of the others is not known. The sample records about 170,000 clones, 90% to 95% of which are singletons. The top ten clonotypes cover 4.1% of the sample. Source material: blood. The receptor set was obtained from a woman aged 60 to 75 in good health.

The V gene is TRBV14, the J gene TRBJ1-1, with D perhaps matching TRBD1 (6 bases). CDR3 length equals 14 residues. Deletions cut 5 bases from V and 2 bases from J, with 12 bases between. Germline V gene data show CDR1 as SGHDN and CDR2 as FVKESK. The CDR3 loop reads CASSSRGGNTEAFF. CDR3 nucleotide sequence: TGTGCCAGCAGCAGCCGCGGGGGCAACACTGAAGCTTTCTTT.

V usage is TRBV7-9 and J usage is TRBJ1-4; D possibly corresponds to TRBD1 (5 bases). Trimming removed 5 bases from V and 6 bases from J, with 16 bases in between. The length of the CDR3 is 15 residues. Germline CDR1 reads SEHNR; CDR2 reads FQNEAQ (reference sequence). The CDR3 coding sequence is TGTGCCAGCAGCCTACAAGGGGTAGGCGATGAAAAACTGTTTTTT. Its protein product is CASSLQGVGDEKLFF.

V and J are TRBV5-4 and TRBJ1-2, with TRBD1 as a possible D gene (5 bases). Germline lookup yields CDR1 SGHNT and CDR2 YYREEE (reference sequence). The CDR3 runs 15 residues. The V end lost 4 bases, the J end lost 2 bases, and 15 bases lay between the germline ends. CDR3: CASSPGTLSNYGYTF. The CDR3, as DNA: TGTGCCAGCAGCCCGGGGACCCTATCCAACTATGGCTACACCTTC.

The gene calls are TRBV5-5 and TRBJ1-1; TRBD1 agrees at 10 bases. The CDR3 is made up of 14 amino acids. In germline, CDR1 is SGHKS, CDR2 YYEKEE (reference sequence). V shed 0 bases, J shed 9 bases, and the junction held 5 bases outside the gene matches. CDR3 DNA sequence: TGTGCCAGCAGCTTGGAGGGACAGGGGACAAAAGCTTTCTTT. Amino acid sequence: CASSLEGQGTKAFF.

The chain employs TRBV20-1 and TRBJ1-3; D unclear. Germline V gene sequence: CDR1 DFQATT, CDR2 SNEGSKA (reference sequence). Trimming pared 6 bases from V and 8 bases from J, leaving 8 bases between. The CDR3 extends over 10 amino acids. The CDR3 DNA follows: TGCAGTGCCATAGCGGACACCATATATTTT. The encoded protein is CSAIADTIYF.

The chain carries TRBV7-9 and TRBJ2-5, with 8 bases that match TRBD2. The CDR3 spans 15 residues. In germline, CDR1 is SEHNR, CDR2 FQNEAQ (reference sequence). The V segment lost 2 bases and the J segment 4 bases; nucleotides outside the gene matches: 6. Written as DNA, the CDR3 is TGTGCCAGCAGCTTATCGACAGCGGGGGCAGAGACCCAGTACTTC. Translation: CASSLSTAGAETQYF.

The chain couples TRBV6-5 to TRBJ2-2; TRBD1 aligns across 7 bases. The germline V gene has CDR1 MNHEY and CDR2 SVGAGI. Trimming took 0 bases from V and 5 from J; bases not matched to a gene: 3. The CDR3 has 15 amino acids. The CDR3 sequence is CASSYSTGVTGELFF. The CDR3 nucleotides read TGTGCCAGCAGTTACTCTACAGGGGTAACCGGGGAGCTGTTTTTT.

J is TRBJ1-1 and V is TRBV7-2, with 7 bases aligning to TRBD1. This CDR3 spans 14 amino acids. J gave up 3 bases and V 6 bases, and 7 bases lay outside the gene matches. Germline V lookup: CDR1 SGHTA, CDR2 FQGNSA. The DNA of the CDR3 is TGTGCCAGCAGTCAGTCGACAGGGCACACTGAAGCTTTCTTT. It is translated as CASSQSTGHTEAFF.

This chain links TRBV10-3 with TRBJ2-3; TRBD2 matches 16 bases. The CDR3 covers 17 residues. The V and J ends lost 3 bases and 7 bases, in that order; junction bases with no gene match: 7. CDR1 ENHRY and CDR2 SYGVKD come from the germline V gene. CDR3 amino acids: CAISDPGLAGGPYTQYF. CDR3 coding DNA: TGTGCCATCAGTGATCCGGGACTAGCGGGGGGGCCGTATACGCAGTATTTT.